The rows below give T cell receptor beta chains drawn from one sample of a study of blood T cell repertoires in COVID-19. The assay was immunoSEQ multiplex PCR, and TCRdb's table has in-frame clones only and misses some. Among 150,000 or so clones, 80% to 90% were seen once, and the ten largest hold about a tenth. The sample consisted of peripheral blood. These receptors all come from a woman in her 70s with COVID-19, enrolled during active disease. The CDR3 runs from the conserved cysteine through the conserved F or W. D genes are given only for firm matches. Some rows have no size entry. The others give once, few or many, or a class for an expanded clone.

cdr3_length d_call j_call v_call clone_size cdr3_nt cdr3_aa
15 NA TRBJ1-1 TRBV13 once TGTGCCAGCAGCTTAGGGCCCCAGGGGAACACTGAAGCTTTCTTT CASSLGPQGNTEAFF
16 TRBD2 TRBJ2-1 TRBV5-4 NA TGTGCCAGCAGCTTGGGGTGGACTAGCGGGGGAAATGAGCAGTTCTTC CASSLGWTSGGNEQFF
15 TRBD1 TRBJ2-5 TRBV25-1 NA TGTGCCAGCAGTGAATTACAGGGGAGAGAAGAGACCCAGTACTTC CASSELQGREETQYF
15 NA TRBJ2-6 TRBV5-1 NA TGCGCCAGCAGCTTGGGTCCATCCGGGGCCAACGTCCTGACTTTC CASSLGPSGANVLTF
19 NA TRBJ1-3 TRBV21-1 NA TGTGCCAGCAGCGTCTCCCAAAAGGACAGGGAAAGTTCTGGAAACACCATATATTTT CASSVSQKDRESSGNTIYF
14 NA TRBJ1-3 TRBV5-3 NA TGTGCCAGAAGCCCCAAGAGCTCTGGAAACACCATATATTTT CARSPKSSGNTIYF
13 NA TRBJ1-2 TRBV5-1 few TGCGCCAGCAGCTTGGACCAGGGGTATGGCTACACCTTC CASSLDQGYGYTF
16 NA TRBJ1-3 TRBV28 NA TGTGCCAGCAGTTCCCCAGGGCGGAGCTCTGGAAACACCATATATTTT CASSSPGRSSGNTIYF
16 TRBD1 TRBJ1-1 TRBV5-1 NA TGCGCCAGCAGCAATAACAGGGGACCATTGAACACTGAAGCTTTCTTT CASSNNRGPLNTEAFF
15 NA TRBJ2-7 TRBV6-5 NA TGTGCCAGCGGAACTACAGGCCTCGGATCCTACGAGCAGTACTTC CASGTTGLGSYEQYF
13 NA TRBJ1-2 TRBV29-1 NA TGCAGCGTTGTAAGGGGGGGAGGGTATGGCTACACCTTC CSVVRGGGYGYTF
16 NA TRBJ1-6 TRBV25-1 NA TGTGCCAGCAGTGACCAGAGACCCGGAGGGGATTCACCCCTCCACTTT CASSDQRPGGDSPLHF
13 NA TRBJ1-4 TRBV19 NA TGTGCCAGTAGTATCGGCGGAAATGAAAAACTGTTTTTT CASSIGGNEKLFF
16 NA TRBJ2-3 TRBV19 NA TGTGCCAGTAGTATGTCGAGCGGAGCCTCGGTGGATACGCAGTATTTT CASSMSSGASVDTQYF
13 TRBD1 TRBJ2-7 TRBV12-3/TRBV12-4 NA TGTGCCAGCAATATCGGGACAGCCAATGAGCAGTACTTC CASNIGTANEQYF
15 NA TRBJ1-3 TRBV11-2 NA TGTGCCAGCAGCTTAGACCCAGGGACTGGAAACACCATATATTTT CASSLDPGTGNTIYF
13 NA TRBJ2-5 TRBV5-1 once TGCGCCAGCAGTCGAGGAATCCAAGAGACCCAGTACTTC CASSRGIQETQYF
13 NA TRBJ1-4 TRBV28 NA TGTGCCAGCGCCGGGACACATAATGAAAAACTGTTTTTT CASAGTHNEKLFF
14 NA TRBJ1-1 TRBV3-1/TRBV3-2 NA TGTGCCAGCAGCCTATCACGGGTCCTTGAGGGAGCTTTCTTT CASSLSRVLEGAFF
15 TRBD1 TRBJ2-3 TRBV6-5 NA TGTGCCAGCAGCACGACAGGGGATGATACAGATACGCAGTATTTT CASSTTGDDTDTQYF
16 TRBD1 TRBJ1-1 TRBV5-1 NA TGCGCCAGCACCCCTGGACAGGGATTTAGATGGACTGAAGCTTTCTTT CASTPGQGFRWTEAFF
14 NA TRBJ2-1 TRBV3-1/TRBV3-2 NA TGTGCCAGCAGCCAAGCCAGGGGTTACAATGAGCAGTTCTTC CASSQARGYNEQFF
15 NA TRBJ1-4 TRBV5-1 NA TGCGCCAGCAGCTCCCTCGGGACAACTAATGAAAAACTGTTTTTT CASSSLGTTNEKLFF
17 TRBD2 TRBJ2-7 TRBV4-1 NA TGCGCCAGCAGCCAAGAGGCGGGACTAGCGGTTGCCTACGAGCAGTACTTC CASSQEAGLAVAYEQYF
17 TRBD2 TRBJ2-7 TRBV5-4 NA TGTGCCAGCAGCTCCGGGACTAGCGGGGGGTCGTACTACGAGCAGTACTTC CASSSGTSGGSYYEQYF
13 TRBD1 TRBJ2-7 TRBV30 NA TGTGCCTCTACGGGACAGGGGGCCTACGAGCAGTACTTC CASTGQGAYEQYF
17 NA TRBJ2-3 TRBV7-2 NA TGTGCCAGCAGCCCTAGGGGCGTGGGCCTAAGCACAGATACGCAGTATTTT CASSPRGVGLSTDTQYF
13 TRBD2 TRBJ2-1 TRBV7-2 once TGTGCCAGCGGGACTAGCGGTTACAATGAGCAGTTCTTC CASGTSGYNEQFF
16 TRBD2 TRBJ2-3 TRBV11-2 NA TGTGCCAGCAGCTTAATCAGCGGGGGGGCCGCGGATACGCAGTATTTT CASSLISGGAADTQYF
14 TRBD1 TRBJ1-4 TRBV2 once TGTGCCAGCAGTAGGGACAGCGAGAATGAAAAACTGTTTTTT CASSRDSENEKLFF
13 NA TRBJ2-7 TRBV5-4 few TGTGCCAGCAGCTCTGACAGATCCTACGAGCAGTACTTC CASSSDRSYEQYF
16 NA TRBJ2-2 TRBV10-3 NA TGTGCCATCAGTGAGCACGGAGAACCTCTCACCGGGGAGCTGTTTTTT CAISEHGEPLTGELFF
15 NA TRBJ1-3 TRBV11-2 NA TGTGCCAGCAGCTCCAACAGGGTTGCTGGAAACACCATATATTTT CASSSNRVAGNTIYF
16 NA TRBJ2-3 TRBV6-5 NA TGTGCCAGCAGTTACCCCTCCGGGTCGAGCACAGATACGCAGTATTTT CASSYPSGSSTDTQYF
12 TRBD2 TRBJ2-5 TRBV9 NA TGTGCCAGCAGCGTAGGGGGAGGGGACCAGTACTTC CASSVGGGDQYF
15 NA TRBJ1-4 TRBV5-1 NA TGCGCCAGCGGCCCGGGGGGCGGGCCCAATGAAAAACTGTTTTTT CASGPGGGPNEKLFF
15 NA TRBJ1-2 TRBV25-1 NA TGTGCCAGCAGTGGCGATCGTCGGGGGGCTGCTGGCTACACCTTC CASSGDRRGAAGYTF
15 NA TRBJ1-3 TRBV3-1/TRBV3-2 NA TGTGCCAGCAGCCAGGGGCCAGGCTCTGGAAACACCATATATTTT CASSQGPGSGNTIYF
13 TRBD1 TRBJ2-7 TRBV29-1 NA TGCAGCGTTAACAGGGACAGGGGGTACGAGCAGTACTTC CSVNRDRGYEQYF
15 NA TRBJ1-6 TRBV18 few TGTGCCAGCTCACCCTCGGGAGGCGGAGATTCACCCCTCCACTTT CASSPSGGGDSPLHF
16 TRBD2 TRBJ2-1 TRBV28 NA TGTGCCAGCAGTTTCGTCGGCGGGGGAGTCCACAATGAGCAGTTCTTC CASSFVGGGVHNEQFF
14 NA TRBJ1-2 TRBV2 NA TGTGCCAGCAGTCCCAACCGGGACTCAAATGGCTACACCTTC CASSPNRDSNGYTF
15 TRBD2 TRBJ2-1 TRBV9 NA TGTGCCAGCAGCCAAGGGACTAGTAACTACAATGAGCAGTTCTTC CASSQGTSNYNEQFF
14 NA TRBJ1-5 TRBV10-2 NA TGCGCCAGCAGTCTGGGCAGTCGGAATCAGCCCCAGCATTTT CASSLGSRNQPQHF
14 TRBD1 TRBJ1-1 TRBV5-4 once TGTGCCAGCAGCCCTAGGACAGGGAACACTGAAGCTTTCTTT CASSPRTGNTEAFF
19 NA TRBJ2-1 TRBV21-1 NA TGTGCCAGCAGCAAAGCGCCCCTGTTATTTGCGCCTAACTACAATGAGCAGTTCTTC CASSKAPLLFAPNYNEQFF
18 TRBD1 TRBJ1-5 TRBV28 NA TGTGCCAGCAGTTTCAGCGGAAGGGGACAGGGTTTCAATCAGCCCCAGCATTTT CASSFSGRGQGFNQPQHF
14 NA TRBJ2-7 TRBV28 NA TGTGCCAGCACCACCCCCGAAACCCGAGGGGAGCAGTACTTC CASTTPETRGEQYF
15 NA TRBJ2-7 TRBV5-4 NA TGTGCCAGCAGCTCGCGGACACGGTCCCTGGACGAGCAGTACTTC CASSSRTRSLDEQYF
16 TRBD1 TRBJ2-3 TRBV11-1 NA TGTGCCAGCAGCTTAGATCAGGGGGTAAGCACAGATACGCAGTATTTT CASSLDQGVSTDTQYF
18 TRBD2 TRBJ2-7 TRBV5-4 NA TGTGCCAGCAGCCCGGGACTAGCGGGGGTGATGCTCTCCTACGAGCAGTACTTC CASSPGLAGVMLSYEQYF
13 TRBD1 TRBJ2-2 TRBV30 NA TGTGCCTGGAGTGTACTTTCAGGGGGAAAGCTGTTTTTT CAWSVLSGGKLFF
15 TRBD1 TRBJ1-5 TRBV6-5 NA TGTGCCAGCACTATGACAGGGGGTGGCAATCAGCCCCAGCATTTT CASTMTGGGNQPQHF
13 NA TRBJ2-7 TRBV19 NA TGTGCCAGTAGTAATAAGGGGGACTACGAGCAGTACTTC CASSNKGDYEQYF
16 TRBD2 TRBJ2-3 TRBV3-1/TRBV3-2 NA TGTGCCAGCAGCCACCTCAGCGGGGGCCGACGGGATACGCAGTATTTT CASSHLSGGRRDTQYF